The clone carrying this T cell receptor (beta chain) was found a few times. Its antigen remains unidentified. This CDR3 region has 14 residues. The germline V gene encodes CDR1 MGHRA and CDR2 YSYEKL. V was cut by 0 bases and J by 3 bases, with 9 bases left in between. This sample stems from a study of identical twins. General study findings and limits: Insertions were fewer in abundant cord blood beta clonotypes, whereas memory repertoires showed none of this pattern.

TCRdb reprocessed the 5' RACE reads via MiXCR and lists one record per CDR3 protein. The data contain under 900,000 distinct CDR3 sequences, 18% of them singletons. Separately, the same data were catalogued under a study of T cells expressing NK-cell markers.

The sequence derives from a woman aged 18-29 years in good health. The sequencing sample was made of PBMCs. This chain uses TRBV4-1 with TRBJ2-7; D is uncertain. The CDR3 region is CASSQDSGFYEQYF. CDR3 sequence (DNA): TGCGCCAGCAGCCAAGATTCTGGGTTCTACGAGCAGTACTTC.